This T cell receptor beta chain was captured by sequencing in a study of OX40 agonist ivuxolimab in advanced cancers. The study, taken as a whole, reports: Expanded peripheral T cells had an undetermined antigen specificity.

Per the germline V gene, CDR1 is SGHDT and CDR2 is YYEEEE. The V end was cut by 5 bases, the J end by 3 bases, with 9 bases between. The CDR3 consists of 14 residues. Sequenced by immunoSEQ multiplex PCR; TCRdb stores in-frame clones only, minus some. The repertoire holds about 54,000 clones, with approximately 84% as singletons. A word on this clone: Its matching antigen is unknown.

This chain links TRBV5-6 with TRBJ2-6; the D is unclear. Material: CD4+ or CD8+ T cells sorted from blood, obtained in a trial of the OX40 agonist ivuxolimab. This clonotype originated in an adult with an advanced solid tumor such as melanoma, head and neck, liver or kidney cancer. DNA for the CDR3: TGTGCCAGCAGTTGGGATTTTGGGGCCAACGTCCTGACTTTC. Protein: CASSWDFGANVLTF. Filled out from reference TRBV5-6 and TRBJ2-6, the complete variable domain reads DAGVTQSPTHLIKTRGQQVTLRCSPKSGHDTVSWYQQALGQGPQFIFQYYEEEERQRGNFPDRFSGHQFPNYSSELNVNALLLGDSALYLCASSWDFGANVLTFGAGSRLTVL.